A selection of T cell receptor beta chains follows, all from one sample in a study of identical twins. TCRdb independently ran MiXCR on the 5' RACE reads; one entry per CDR3 protein. The sample contains around 500,000 distinct CDR3 sequences, 11% to 15% of which appear only once. This same sample was also taken into another study, of yellow fever vaccine responses in identical twins.

Sequences were obtained from CD4+ T cells sorted from blood. The receptors here all came from a woman aged 18-35 years in good health. CDR3s include the opening cysteine and the closing phenylalanine or tryptophan. The D gene is left open where the match is weak. A row's size may be missing; if present it is once, few, many or a size class.

>TRBJ1-5|TRBV19|-|TRBD1
TGTGCCAGTACGGAGGGGGCTGTCTGGATTCAGCCCCAGCATTTT
CASTEGAVWIQPQHF
>TRBJ2-3|TRBV12-3/TRBV12-4|-|-
TGTGCCAGCAGCGCGTGGGGGCGGGGGCTCACAGATACGCAGTATTTT
CASSAWGRGLTDTQYF
>TRBJ2-1|TRBV29-1|few|-
TGCAGCGTTGATCGGGGCGGTGAGCAGTTCTTC
CSVDRGGEQFF
>TRBJ2-7|TRBV6-2/TRBV6-3|-|-
TGTGCCAGCAGTTGGAAAGGGGTAACCTACGAGCAGTACTTC
CASSWKGVTYEQYF
>TRBJ1-1|TRBV5-4|-|TRBD1
TGTGCCAGCAGCCTACAGGGGGTCACTGAAGCTTTCTTT
CASSLQGVTEAFF
>TRBJ1-6|TRBV7-6|-|TRBD1
TGTGCCAGCAGCTCGCGACAGGGTTCACCCCTCCACTTT
CASSSRQGSPLHF
>TRBJ2-5|TRBV7-2|few|TRBD1
TGTGCCAGCAGCTGGACCGGGACAGGAAGTACCCAGTACTTC
CASSWTGTGSTQYF
>TRBJ2-6|TRBV5-1|many|-
TGCGCCAGCACCAACCCCGCCTCTGGGGCCAACGTCCTGACTTTC
CASTNPASGANVLTF
>TRBJ2-6|TRBV27|-|TRBD1
TGTGCCAGCAGTCTATTACCGACAGGGGGCCGCTCTGGGGCCAACGTCCTGACTTTC
CASSLLPTGGRSGANVLTF
>TRBJ2-1|TRBV29-1|-|-
TGCAGCGTTGATTCGCGCCTAGCGCAGCACAATGAGCAGTTCTTC
CSVDSRLAQHNEQFF
>TRBJ2-6|TRBV11-1|-|TRBD1
TGTGCCAGCAGCCCCAAGGTTGGACAGGGGGCTATCTCTGTGGCCAACGTCCTGACTTTC
CASSPKVGQGAISVANVLTF
>TRBJ2-1|TRBV12-3/TRBV12-4|few|-
TGTGCCAGCAGGCGGCTATACAATGAGCAGTTCTTC
CASRRLYNEQFF
>TRBJ2-5|TRBV6-2/TRBV6-3|-|TRBD2
TGTGCCAGCTCCCAAGGAAGACTAGCGGGATTAGAGACCCAGTACTTC
CASSQGRLAGLETQYF
>TRBJ2-2|TRBV7-8|few|-
TGTGCCAGCAGCCACCGACAGGCCGCGAACACCGGGGAGCTGTTTTTT
CASSHRQAANTGELFF
>TRBJ2-5|TRBV4-3|few|TRBD1
TGCGCCAGCAGCCAATGGGCAGGGGGAGAGACCCAGTACTTC
CASSQWAGGETQYF
>TRBJ2-3|TRBV6-2/TRBV6-3|-|-
TGTGCCAGCAGTTACGAGGGCGCCCCGAACACAGATACGCAGTATTTT
CASSYEGAPNTDTQYF
>TRBJ2-5|TRBV5-1|-|-
TGCGCCAGCAGCGTCAACAGTGTTCAAGAGACCCAGTACTTC
CASSVNSVQETQYF
>TRBJ1-6|TRBV20-1|few|-
TGCAGTGCTAGAGATTGGGGGGTAGTAGATAATTCACCCCTCCACTTT
CSARDWGVVDNSPLHF
>TRBJ2-5|TRBV7-2|-|-
TGTGCCAGCAGCTTAGGGGTGGGGGCGACCGAGACCCAGTACTTC
CASSLGVGATETQYF
>TRBJ2-1|TRBV6-2/TRBV6-3|-|TRBD2
TGTGCCAGCAGTTACTCGACGGGACTAGCGAGAATCAGCTACAATGAGCAGTTCTTC
CASSYSTGLARISYNEQFF
>TRBJ2-2|TRBV11-2|-|-
TGTGCCAGCAGCTTACGGAGGCAGGTTACCGGGGAGCTGTTTTTT
CASSLRRQVTGELFF
>TRBJ2-3|TRBV28|few|TRBD1
TGTGCCAGCAGTGGACAGGGCGGCACAGATACGCAGTATTTT
CASSGQGGTDTQYF
>TRBJ2-2|TRBV20-1|few|TRBD2
TGCAGTGCTAGAGGACTAGCGGGGGGGCAATCCACCGGGGAGCTGTTTTTT
CSARGLAGGQSTGELFF
>TRBJ2-7|TRBV29-1|few|-
TGCAGCGTTGGAGATTCAGGTACCTACGAGCAGTACTTC
CSVGDSGTYEQYF
>TRBJ2-7|TRBV6-1|-|-
TGTGCCAGCTTGCTCCGGGGCGGAGCCTACGAGCAGTACTTC
CASLLRGGAYEQYF
>TRBJ2-1|TRBV7-2|few|TRBD2
TGTGCCAGCAGCTTAGGCGGGGGGAGAGGGTCCAATGAGCAGTTCTTC
CASSLGGGRGSNEQFF
>TRBJ2-7|TRBV5-1|many|-
TGCGCCAGCAGCTCGGGGGACATACCCTACGAGCAGTACTTC
CASSSGDIPYEQYF
>TRBJ2-1|TRBV6-2/TRBV6-3|few|TRBD2
TGTGCCAGCAGTTACTCGAGCGGGATTCCCTACAATGAGCAGTTCTTC
CASSYSSGIPYNEQFF
>TRBJ1-6|TRBV6-5|few|TRBD1
TGTGCCAGCCTGACAGGGGGATCACCCCTCCACTTT
CASLTGGSPLHF
>TRBJ2-5|TRBV6-2/TRBV6-3|-|-
TGTGCCAGCAGTTACCGTAAAGGGCTCCAAGCGGCCCAGTACTTC
CASSYRKGLQAAQYF
>TRBJ2-2|TRBV20-1|-|-
TGCAGCGCCCGGGTGGCCACCGGGGAGCTGTTTTTT
CSARVATGELFF
>TRBJ2-2|TRBV2|few|-
TGTGCCAGCAGAATCACGGGGACCAACACCGGGGAGCTGTTTTTT
CASRITGTNTGELFF
>TRBJ2-3|TRBV28|-|TRBD1
TGTGCCAGCGATGGACAGGGGGCGGGAACAGATACGCAGTATTTT
CASDGQGAGTDTQYF
>TRBJ1-5|TRBV12-3/TRBV12-4|few|-
TGTGCCAGCAGTTTAGTGCGCAATCAGCCCCAGCATTTT
CASSLVRNQPQHF
>TRBJ2-5|TRBV29-1|few|TRBD2
TGCAGCGTTGCGTCGACTAGCGGGAGAAGTAAGACCCAGTACTTC
CSVASTSGRSKTQYF
>TRBJ2-5|TRBV5-1|few|-
TGCGCCAGCAGCCGAGGCCAAACAGGGTCGACCCAAGAGACCCAGTACTTC
CASSRGQTGSTQETQYF
>TRBJ2-3|TRBV12-3/TRBV12-4|-|-
TGTGCCAGCAGTTTTCGGTCAGGGCGGGCAGATACGCAGTATTTT
CASSFRSGRADTQYF
>TRBJ2-7|TRBV10-3|-|TRBD1
TGTGCCATCAGTCCGGGACAGGGGATATACGAGCAGTACTTC
CAISPGQGIYEQYF
>TRBJ2-7|TRBV2|few|TRBD1
TGTGCCAGCAGCGTGACAGGGAACTCCGAGCAGTACTTC
CASSVTGNSEQYF
>TRBJ2-7|TRBV6-1|-|TRBD1
TGTGCCAGCCTAACCCGGGACAGGGGATCCTACGAGCAGTACTTC
CASLTRDRGSYEQYF
>TRBJ1-1|TRBV27|many|-
TGTGCCAGCAGTTTTCAGGGGAACACTGAAGCTTTCTTT
CASSFQGNTEAFF
>TRBJ1-1|TRBV5-1|-|-
TGCGCCAGCAGCTTGGAGGTACGGGGGAGGGACACTGAAGCTTTCTTT
CASSLEVRGRDTEAFF
>TRBJ1-1|TRBV29-1|-|-
TGCAGCGTTGCTTTAGGGAACACTGAAGCTTTCTTT
CSVALGNTEAFF
>TRBJ1-5|TRBV12-3/TRBV12-4|few|TRBD1
TGTGCCAGCAGCAAGACAGGGGAGCCCCAGCATTTT
CASSKTGEPQHF
>TRBJ1-1|TRBV7-9|many|-
TGTGCCAGCAGCGTATTCACGGTGAACACTGAAGCTTTCTTT
CASSVFTVNTEAFF
>TRBJ1-2|TRBV4-3|many|-
TGCGCCAGCAGCCATGTCGGGCCTAATAACTATGGCTACACCTTC
CASSHVGPNNYGYTF
>TRBJ2-3|TRBV20-1|-|-
TGCAGTGCTTCTGCGGGACCCACAAATACGCAGTATTTT
CSASAGPTNTQYF
>TRBJ1-5|TRBV18|few|-
TGTGCCAGCTCACCAAGTGGGGAAAAGCCCCAGCATTTT
CASSPSGEKPQHF
>TRBJ2-3|TRBV29-1|-|-
TGCAGCGTTGAATTAACCTCAGATACGCAGTATTTT
CSVELTSDTQYF
>TRBJ2-7|TRBV5-4|few|TRBD1
TGTGCCAGCAGCTTGGGACAGGGTGGAGCCTACGAGCAGTACTTC
CASSLGQGGAYEQYF
>TRBJ2-5|TRBV27|few|-
TGTGCCAGCAGCCCCGTTTATAGAGGACAAGAGACCCAGTACTTC
CASSPVYRGQETQYF
>TRBJ2-1|TRBV24-1|few|TRBD1
TGTGCCACCAGTGATGTAAGGGGACAGGGGACCTACAATGAGCAGTTCTTC
CATSDVRGQGTYNEQFF